The source of this TCR beta chain is a study of beta chain features in type 1 diabetes. Whole-study findings and limits: Among patients with Type 1 diabetes, TCRB CDR3s were moderately but significantly shorter in every one of the four CD4+ subsets. The naive, central memory and Treg TCRB repertoires showed an apparent similarity that was greater among patients than among healthy donors.

The table lists this clone with a few counts. The antigen remains undetermined. This CDR3 region has 15 residues. From germline, CDR1 is MGHDK and CDR2 SYGVNS. Losses at the gene ends were 1 base for V and 5 bases for J; bases not matched to a gene: 3. The study reverse transcribed the entire isolated RNA, so it sequenced expressed TCRB transcripts. Deep immunoSEQ sequencing covered naive, central memory and regulatory T cell samples. Repertoires were generated with immunoSEQ multiplex PCR, while TCRdb's copy carries only in-frame clones and drops some. In the table there are 600,000 or so clones, around 12% of which are singletons. One heparinised draw, averaging roughly 110 mL, was taken per donor. CD4+ naive, central memory, regulatory and stem cell-like memory cells were sorted via CD45RO/CCR7/CD25/CD127/CD95/CD27.

J is TRBJ2-3 and V is TRBV25-1; 10 bases are shared with TRBD2. The TCR was taken from a man younger than 40 with type 1 diabetes. The source material was naive CD4+ T cells from blood. The CDR3 DNA reads as TGTGCCAGCAGTGAATCCGCTAGCGGGGGAGATACGCAGTATTTT. This translates into CASSESASGGDTQYF.